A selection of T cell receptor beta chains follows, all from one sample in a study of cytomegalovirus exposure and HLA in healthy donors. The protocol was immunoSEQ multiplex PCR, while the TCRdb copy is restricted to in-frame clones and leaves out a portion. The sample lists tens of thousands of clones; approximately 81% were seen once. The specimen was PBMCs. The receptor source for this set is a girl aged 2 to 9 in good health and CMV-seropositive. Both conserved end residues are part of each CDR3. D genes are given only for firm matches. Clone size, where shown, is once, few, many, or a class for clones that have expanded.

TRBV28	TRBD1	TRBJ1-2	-	TGTGCCAGCAGAAGAGCGGACAGGGGTAGCCATGGCTACACCTTC	CASRRADRGSHGYTF
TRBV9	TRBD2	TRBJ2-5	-	TGTGCCAGCAGCCTGGGACTAGCGGGATCCTTAGAGACCCAGTACTTC	CASSLGLAGSLETQYF
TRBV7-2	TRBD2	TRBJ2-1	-	TGTGCCAGCAGCTTAAGCGGGACGTCTAGCAATGAGCAGTTCTTC	CASSLSGTSSNEQFF
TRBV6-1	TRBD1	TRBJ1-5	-	TGTGCCAGCAGTCTTCAGGGGGTTAGCAATCAGCCCCAGCATTTT	CASSLQGVSNQPQHF
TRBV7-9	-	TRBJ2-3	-	TGTGCCAGCAGCCTCTCGGAGGGGTATAGCACAGATACGCAGTATTTT	CASSLSEGYSTDTQYF
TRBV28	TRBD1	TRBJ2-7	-	TGTGCCAGCAGTTCCGGACAGGGGAGCTCCTACGAGCAGTACTTC	CASSSGQGSSYEQYF
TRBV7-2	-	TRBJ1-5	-	TGTGCCAGCAGCTTAGGGACAATCCATAGGAGCAATCAGCCCCAGCATTTT	CASSLGTIHRSNQPQHF
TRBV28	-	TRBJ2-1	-	TGTGCCAGCCGTAGCGGCCAAACCTACAATGAGCAGTTCTTC	CASRSGQTYNEQFF
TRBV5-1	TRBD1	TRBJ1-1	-	TGCGCCAGCAGCTACCGACAGGGGGCAGGGACTGAAGCTTTCTTT	CASSYRQGAGTEAFF
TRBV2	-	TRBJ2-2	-	TGTGCCAGCAGTGCAGACGGGGCGGGGTACACCGGGGAGCTGTTTTTT	CASSADGAGYTGELFF
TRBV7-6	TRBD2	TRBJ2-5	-	TGTGCCAGCAGCCAGTCGAGGGGTAGCGGGATACAGACCCAGTACTTC	CASSQSRGSGIQTQYF
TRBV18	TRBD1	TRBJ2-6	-	TGTGCCAGCTCACCGGACAGGGGAAGCTCTGGGGCCAACGTCCTGACTTTC	CASSPDRGSSGANVLTF
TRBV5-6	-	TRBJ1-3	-	TGTGCCAGCATTGGGGCGCGTGGAAACACCATATATTTT	CASIGARGNTIYF
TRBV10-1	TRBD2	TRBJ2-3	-	TGCGCCAGCAGCCTCGGACTAGCGGGAGGACGATCTAGCACAGATACGCAGTATTTT	CASSLGLAGGRSSTDTQYF
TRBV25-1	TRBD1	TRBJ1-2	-	TGTGCCAGCAGTAGGACAGGAACTTCATATGGCTACACCTTC	CASSRTGTSYGYTF
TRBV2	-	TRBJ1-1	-	TGTGCCATCAAACGACAGGTTGAAGCTTTCTTT	CAIKRQVEAFF
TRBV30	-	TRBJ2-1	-	TGTGCCTGGAGTGGGGAGATCAATGAGCAGTTCTTC	CAWSGEINEQFF
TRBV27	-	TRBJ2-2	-	TGTGCCAGCAGTTTACCAGCTGCGGGTACCGGGGAGCTGTTTTTT	CASSLPAAGTGELFF
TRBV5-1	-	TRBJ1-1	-	TGCGCCAGCAGCCGCGCAGGGGATACCACTGAAGCTTTCTTT	CASSRAGDTTEAFF
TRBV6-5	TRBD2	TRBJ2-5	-	TGTGCCAGCACGGCGGGAGGGATAGGGACCCAGTACTTC	CASTAGGIGTQYF
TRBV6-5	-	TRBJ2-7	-	TGTGCCAGCAGTTACTCGAAAGCCCGGAGGTACGAGCAGTACTTC	CASSYSKARRYEQYF
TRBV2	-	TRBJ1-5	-	TGTGCCAGCAGTGTTGGAGGGTCGGAACAGCCCCAGCATTTT	CASSVGGSEQPQHF
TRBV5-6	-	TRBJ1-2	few	TGTGCCAGCAGTGCCACAGGGAGCTATGGCTACACCTTC	CASSATGSYGYTF
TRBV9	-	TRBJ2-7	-	TGTGCCAGCAGCGTCCCGAGGGCCTACGAGCAGTACTTC	CASSVPRAYEQYF
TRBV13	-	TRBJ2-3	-	TGTGCCAGCAGCTTAAACAGGGCCACAGATACGCAGTATTTT	CASSLNRATDTQYF
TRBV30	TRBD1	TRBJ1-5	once	TGTGCCTGGAGTCAGGGGGCGTCCCAGCCCCAGCATTTT	CAWSQGASQPQHF
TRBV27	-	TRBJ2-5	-	TGTGCCAGCAGCCTGAGAGGACAAGAGACCCAGTACTTC	CASSLRGQETQYF
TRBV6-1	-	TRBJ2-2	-	TGTGCCAGCAGTGAAGTCACGGGAGCTAACACCGGGGAGCTGTTTTTT	CASSEVTGANTGELFF
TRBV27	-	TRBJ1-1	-	TGTGCCAGCAGTTTAGACGGCCGAAGCGAGAACACTGAAGCTTTCTTT	CASSLDGRSENTEAFF
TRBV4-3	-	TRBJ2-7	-	TGCGCCAGCAGCCCGGCCTTTTATGGAGTCACCTCCTACGAGCAGTACTTC	CASSPAFYGVTSYEQYF
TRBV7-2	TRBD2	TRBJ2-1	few	TGTGCCAGCAGCACGAGACTAGCGGGTACCTCCTACAATGAGCAGTTCTTC	CASSTRLAGTSYNEQFF
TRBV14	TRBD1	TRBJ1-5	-	TGTGCCAGCAGCCCCGGGACAGTCAATCAGCCCCAGCATTTT	CASSPGTVNQPQHF
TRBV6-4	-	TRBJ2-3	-	TGTGCCAGCAGTGACACGCCAGGGGAAGATACGCAGTATTTT	CASSDTPGEDTQYF
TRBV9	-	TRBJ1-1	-	TGTGCCAGCAGCGACTTGGACAGGAACACTGAAGCTTTCTTT	CASSDLDRNTEAFF
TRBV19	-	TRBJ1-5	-	TGTGCCAGTAGTATAGGTACAGGTTTCAATCAGCCCCAGCATTTT	CASSIGTGFNQPQHF
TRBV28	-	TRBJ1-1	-	TGTGCCAGCAGTTCCAGGGACACTGAAGCTTTCTTT	CASSSRDTEAFF
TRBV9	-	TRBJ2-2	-	TGTGCCGGGGGAGGTCGAACCGGGGAGCTGTTTTTT	CAGGGRTGELFF
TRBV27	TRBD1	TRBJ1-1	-	TGTGCCAGCAGCCAGGGGGTCTACACTGAAGCTTTCTTT	CASSQGVYTEAFF
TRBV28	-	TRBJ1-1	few	TGTGCCAGCACAGCAGGGAACACTGAAGCTTTCTTT	CASTAGNTEAFF
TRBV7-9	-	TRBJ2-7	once	TGTGCCAGCAGCTCCCCAGGGATCACCTACGAGCAGTACTTC	CASSSPGITYEQYF
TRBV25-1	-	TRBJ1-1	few	TGTGCCAGCAGTTCCAGGGCCGTAACTGAAGCTTTCTTT	CASSSRAVTEAFF
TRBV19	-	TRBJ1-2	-	TGTGCCAGTAGACGGGACACCGTTTACCCCAGCTATGGCTACACCTTC	CASRRDTVYPSYGYTF
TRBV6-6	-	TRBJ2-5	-	TGTGCCATAGGGGGAGGGACACAGACCCAGTACTTC	CAIGGGTQTQYF